This record concerns one T cell receptor beta chain sequence. Per the original data handling: Estimates of nucleated cell counts were drawn from the amplification of reference gene primers. Some clones are missing from TCRdb's copy, which holds only in-frame ones; the method was immunoSEQ multiplex PCR. For V, J and clone size, that table is used; D and trimming come from the DNA. The sample consists of 130,000 to 150,000 clones, roughly 86% of them appearing once. The sample comes from a study of blood T cell repertoires in COVID-19. Study at large: Both acute and convalescent COVID-19 samples were obtained from the United States, Italy and Spain. PBMCs, B-cell-depleted T cells, or T cells provided the cDNA or gDNA that made up the material.

The CDR3 is 13 residues long. CDR1 and CDR2 (germline): PRHDT, FYEKMQ (reference sequence). The V segment lost 3 bases and the J segment 3 bases; nucleotides outside the gene matches: 2. This receptor was identified in a human donor in a cohort sampled during active COVID-19. The V and J genes are TRBV13 and TRBJ2-7; 7 bases agree with TRBD2. The material sequenced was peripheral blood. CDR3 protein: CASSLSGNYEQYF. CDR3 bases: TGTGCCAGCAGCTTGAGCGGGAACTACGAGCAGTACTTC.